This T cell receptor beta chain was captured in a study of molecular identifiers for immune sequencing clone quantification. Concerning this clonotype itself: The target antigen is unknown. At one boundary the junction diverges from the germline segment, which might be a read error.

One entry per CDR3 protein, called by TCRdb with MiXCR from the PCR reads. The data contain more than 60,000 distinct CDR3 sequences, around 17% of them singletons. Study results and caveats: Jurkat TCR RNA spiked in from one cell reportedly remained identifiable amid about a million naive cells. Highly expanded clone sizes could be underestimated through barcode sharing by identical TCR molecules. Clones that exceeded 20 RNA copies held over 99% of effector molecules, yet under 1% in naive cells.

Naive CD8 libraries were made from around 18,000 to 910,000 sorted cells, and they used 10%, 30% or 50% RNA. Germline-derived CDR1 and CDR2 are MNHEY and SVGEGT. The CDR3 contains 14 residues. The V call is TRBV6-2 or TRBV6-3, the J call TRBJ2-7, with TRBD2 identical over 11 bases. The specimen sequenced was naive CD8+ T cells from blood, with Jurkat cell RNA spiked in. Subset defined: FACS-sorted CD8+CD4-CCR7+CD45RA+ naive T cells. The source is a human donor in good health. Some libraries in this study had Jurkat cell RNA spiked in. CDR3 nucleotides: TGTGCCAGCAGCTTACTAGCGGGAGACTCGCCCCCTGACTTC. Protein product: CASSLLAGDSPPDF.